These 30 T cell receptor beta chains were all obtained from the same sample, sequenced in a study of regulatory T cells in long-lasting Graves disease. Noted time point: newly diagnosed GD, antithyroid drugs for less than 3 months. There was RNA extracted from PBMCs, and the TCR library was made from it. Investigators prepared the TCR beta libraries by applying iRepertoire HTBI primers and Arm-PCR of CDR3 regions. TCRdb re-derived calls from the multiplex PCR reads in MiXCR, one entry per CDR3 protein. Found here are 360,000 or so distinct CDR3 sequences, about a sixth of them singletons; the top ten hold 20%. This sample also appeared in a second study, on T cells in Graves' hyperthyroidism and ophthalmopathy.

Sample: peripheral blood mononuclear cells (PBMCs), taken at new diagnosis, from a patient treated with antithyroid drugs. The receptors come from a young woman with Graves disease.

The table lists this clonotype with many counts. The chain joins TRBV20-1 to TRBJ2-3; the D gene is possibly TRBD1 (5 bases). CDR1 and CDR2 from the germline V gene are DFQATT and SNEGSKA (reference sequence). The CDR3 is made up of 15 amino acids. V was clipped by 3 bases and J by 0 bases, with 13 bases between them. The CDR3 here is CSASSSQGSTDTQYF. CDR3 coding DNA: TGCAGTGCTAGCTCTAGTCAGGGTAGCACAGATACGCAGTATTTT.

The rearrangement uses TRBV20-1 and TRBJ2-1; D might be TRBD2 (5 bases). V was clipped by 3 bases and J by 0 bases, with 9 bases between them. The length of the CDR3 is 14 residues. Germline V lookup: CDR1 DFQATT, CDR2 SNEGSKA (reference sequence). In DNA form, the CDR3 reads TGCAGTGCTAGTCCCGAGGGCTCCTACAATGAGCAGTTCTTC. Amino acids: CSASPEGSYNEQFF.

This clonotype was detected ten times or more. The chain employs TRBV7-8 and TRBJ2-3; 9 positions agree with TRBD2. V trimming: 6 bases; J trimming: 1 base; junction bases outside the gene matches: 5. This CDR3 is 15 amino acids long. Germline V gene sequence: CDR1 SGHVS, CDR2 FQNEAQ. The CDR3 region has the DNA TGTGCCAGCAGAGCCGGCGGGGGGGGCACAGATACGCAGTATTTT. It translates to CASRAGGGGTDTQYF. Full variable domain (rest looked up from reference TRBV7-8 and TRBJ2-3): GAGVSQSPRYKVAKRGQDVALRCDPISGHVSLFWYQQALGQGPEFLTYFQNEAQLDKSGLPSDRFFAERPEGSVSTLKIQRTQQEDSAVYLCASRAGGGGTDTQYFGPGTRLTVL.

This chain's CDR3 is CASGQGHTDTQYF. CDR3 DNA: TGTGCCAGCGGCCAGGGGCACACAGATACGCAGTATTTT. V usage is TRBV6-1 and J usage is TRBJ2-3, with a weak D call TRBD1 (6 bases). Germline V gene sequence: CDR1 MNHNS, CDR2 SASEGT. The CDR3 is made up of 13 amino acids. V lost 8 bases and J lost 2, with 11 bases in between.

This clonotype was seen many times. The chain carries TRBV11-2 and TRBJ2-1; 7 bases align to TRBD2. The CDR3 spans 17 residues. The V segment lost 1 base and the J segment 0 bases; nucleotides outside the gene matches: 6. Looked up from germline, CDR1 is SGHAT and CDR2 is FQNNGV. The CDR3 sequence: CASSLAPGGSSYNEQFF. CDR3 bases: TGTGCCAGCAGCTTAGCTCCGGGGGGTAGCTCCTACAATGAGCAGTTCTTC.

As concerns this clonotype: A junction end diverges from the germline sequence, so it may reflect a read error. CDR3 sequence: CASSLGQGIGSNQPQRF. CDR3 coding DNA: TGTGCCAGCAGTTTGGGTCAGGGGATAGGAAGCAATCAGCCCCAGCGTTTT. V usage is TRBV27 and J usage is TRBJ1-5; possible D gene TRBD1, 6 bases. Germline CDR1 and CDR2: MNHEY and SMNVEV (reference sequence). The CDR3 has 17 residues.

The V gene is TRBV19, the J gene TRBJ2-2; D perhaps matches TRBD1 (6 bases). The germline CDR1 and CDR2 sequences are LNHDA and SQIVND (reference sequence). There are 16 residues in the CDR3. V was cut by 3 bases and J by 4 bases, with 15 bases left in between. The CDR3 DNA follows: TGTGCCAGTAGTATGATACAGGGTCGTAGCACCGGGGAGCTGTTTTTT. Translated: CASSMIQGRSTGELFF.

In this sample, this clonotype turned up many times. The chain carries TRBV28 and TRBJ2-1; 7 bases line up with TRBD2. CDR3 length: 15 amino acids. Germline CDR1 is MDHEN and CDR2 is SYDVKM. V shed 4 bases and J 0 bases; nucleotides not matched to a gene: 3. In DNA, the CDR3 is TGTGCCAGCAGTTGGGAGGGCGACTCCTACAATGAGCAGTTCTTC. Its translation is CASSWEGDSYNEQFF. Full variable domain (missing parts from reference TRBV28 and TRBJ2-1): DVKVTQSSRYLVKRTGEKVFLECVQDMDHENMFWYRQDPGLGLRLIYFSYDVKMKEKGDIPEGYSVSREKKERFSLILESASTNQTSMYLCASSWEGDSYNEQFFGPGTRLTVL.

Many counts were recorded for this clonotype. The chain links TRBV3-1 to TRBJ2-7; D may be TRBD1 or TRBD2 (5 bases each). This CDR3 spans 15 amino acids. Trimming removed 3 bases at V and 5 bases at J, with 17 bases between. Germline CDR1 reads LGHDT; CDR2 reads YNNKEL (reference sequence). Here the CDR3 DNA reads TGTGCCAGCAGCCATGGGACGAAAACGGCCAACGAGCAGTACTTC. Amino acids: CASSHGTKTANEQYF.

This clonotype has more than one count but fewer than ten. J is TRBJ2-2 and V is TRBV18; TRBD2 aligns across 8 bases. Germline V gene lookup returns CDR1 KGHSH and CDR2 LQKENI. This CDR3 has 15 residues. J lost 6 bases, V lost 0 bases, and 3 bases had no gene match. CDR3 residues: CASSPPGLGAGELFF. CDR3 DNA sequence: TGTGCCAGCTCACCACCGGGACTAGGGGCCGGGGAGCTGTTTTTT.

This chain joins TRBV2 and TRBJ2-7, with 9 positions matching TRBD2. V trimming: 6 bases; J trimming: 0 bases; junction bases outside the gene matches: 6. Germline assignment: CDR1 SNHLY and CDR2 FYNNEI. The CDR3 sequence is 15 residues long. CDR3 amino acids: CASRTTSGPSYEQYF. Here the CDR3 DNA reads TGTGCCAGCAGGACGACTAGCGGTCCCTCCTACGAGCAGTACTTC.

In this sample, this clonotype turned up many times. A read error may account for a junction end that differs from germline. This chain connects TRBV6-2 or TRBV6-3 to TRBJ2-3; maybe TRBD2 (6 bases). CDR3 length: 14 amino acids. Germline V CDR1 and CDR2: MNHEY, SVGEGT. CDR3 residues: CASSESVAADTQYF. The CDR3 DNA reads as TGCGCCAGCAGTGAGTCGGTAGCGGCAGATACGCAGTATTTT.

This clonotype appeared many times. This chain joins TRBV7-2 and TRBJ2-3; 8 nucleotides agree with TRBD2. This CDR3 has 16 amino acids. Trimming at V came to 8 bases and at J to 4 bases, leaving 14 bases not matched to a gene. Germline CDR1 SGHTA, CDR2 FQGNSA. DNA for the CDR3: TGTGCCAGCCGCCCTCGAGGCCGGGGGGGCCCAGATACGCAGTATTTT. Amino acids: CASRPRGRGGPDTQYF.

This clonotype was seen repeatedly, ten times or more. The rearrangement links TRBV20-1 to TRBJ1-1; 10 positions match TRBD1. With V trimmed by 6 bases and J by 4 bases, 8 bases remained unmatched. From germline, CDR1 is DFQATT and CDR2 SNEGSKA (reference sequence). The CDR3 covers 14 residues. CDR3 sequence: CSATQGTGVTEAFF. CDR3 coding DNA: TGCAGTGCAACCCAAGGGACAGGGGTCACTGAAGCTTTCTTT.

In this sample, this clonotype turned up many times. The chain is built from TRBV11-2 and TRBJ1-1; D ambiguous. This CDR3 spans 12 amino acids. Germline V gives CDR1 SGHAT, CDR2 FQNNGV. Trimming stripped 2 bases from V and 7 bases from J, with 8 bases between. The CDR3 DNA sequence: TGTGCCAGCAGCTTATCGGCAGGTGAAGCTTTCTTT. Translated, it gives CASSLSAGEAFF.

J is TRBJ2-7 and V is TRBV19, with 14 bases that match TRBD2. From germline, CDR1 is LNHDA and CDR2 SQIVND (reference sequence). CDR3 length: 16 residues. V lost 4 bases and J lost 0; bases outside the gene matches: 2. In nucleotides, the CDR3 is TGTGCCAGTAGTACGGGACTAGCGGGAGACTCCTACGAGCAGTACTTC. It yields the protein CASSTGLAGDSYEQYF.

On this clonotype: It is likely a read error: a sequence one base away is far more abundant. V gene TRBV27 combines with J gene TRBJ2-7, with D unclear. V lost 7 bases and J 2 bases, leaving 15 bases between the germline ends. The CDR3 has 14 residues. CDR1 MNHEY and CDR2 SMNVEV come from the germline V gene (reference sequence). The CDR3: CASIPPGGTYEQYF. CDR3 in DNA: TGTGCCAGCATCCCGCCAGGCGGTACCTACGAGCAGTACTTC.

The table lists this clonotype with many counts. This chain links TRBV2 with TRBJ2-7, with D possibly matching TRBD1 (5 bases). The V gene lost 3 bases and the J gene lost 5 bases, with 14 bases spanning the gap. The CDR3 spans 14 residues. In germline, CDR1 is SNHLY, CDR2 FYNNEI. The CDR3, as DNA: TGTGCCAGCAGTGAGTCCAGGGTATCCGACGAGCAGTACTTC. The encoded protein is CASSESRVSDEQYF. The complete variable domain, with remaining parts taken from reference TRBV2 and TRBJ2-7, reads EPEVTQTPSHQVTQMGQEVILRCVPISNHLYFYWYRQILGQKVEFLVSFYNNEISEKSEIFDDQFSVERPDGSNFTLKIRSTKLEDSAMYFCASSESRVSDEQYFGPGTRLTVT.

This clonotype was counted at least ten times. The J gene is TRBJ1-5, the V gene TRBV28; unclear D gene. Germline CDR1 reads MDHEN; CDR2 reads SYDVKM. Trimming pared 4 bases from V and 0 bases from J, leaving 22 bases between. The CDR3 has 19 amino acids. For the CDR3, the DNA is TGTGCCAGCAGTTATATAGGGCTCCGGAGGTCATATAGCAATCAGCCCCAGCATTTT. Its protein is CASSYIGLRRSYSNQPQHF.

Regarding this clonotype: A much larger clone sits a single nucleotide away, making a read error possible. V gene TRBV11-1 combines with J gene TRBJ2-5; the D is unclear. This CDR3 contains 13 residues. CDR1 and CDR2 from the germline V gene are SGHAT and FQDESV (reference sequence). The ends were cut back, 5 bases at V and 3 bases at J, with 10 bases in the middle. DNA for the CDR3: TGTGCCAGCAGCCCACTGGGGAAAGAGACCCAGTACTTC. Translated, it gives CASSPLGKETQYF.

This chain joins TRBV6-9 and TRBJ2-7, with a possible D match to TRBD1 (6 bases). Germline lookup yields CDR1 MNHGY and CDR2 SVAAGI. The CDR3 loop spans 15 amino acids. The V and J ends lost 3 bases and 2 bases respectively, with 14 bases between them. CDR3 protein: CASSYEAGDPYEQYF. The CDR3 region has the DNA TGTGCCAGCAGTTACGAGGCAGGGGATCCCTACGAGCAGTACTTC.

For this clonotype: This sequence may be a read error, since a much larger clone differs from it by one base. V gene TRBV12-3 or TRBV12-4 combines with J gene TRBJ2-6; no firm D call. The V and J ends lost 6 bases and 1 base respectively, with 4 bases between them. The CDR3 length is 13 residues. The CDR3 nucleotides are TGTGCCAGCAGGCCATCTGGGGCCAACGTCCTGACTTTC. Its translation: CASRPSGANVLTF.

This clonotype has more than one count but fewer than ten. V and J are TRBV20-1 and TRBJ2-7; 7 bases are shared with TRBD2. The CDR3 extends over 16 amino acids. V gave up 3 bases and J gave up 0 bases; unmatched junction bases: 11. Germline assignment: CDR1 DFQATT and CDR2 SNEGSKA (reference sequence). Here the CDR3 DNA reads TGCAGTGCTAGGCCCGAAAGCGGGGCAAGCTCCTACGAGCAGTACTTC. Amino acid sequence: CSARPESGASSYEQYF.

This clonotype has ten or more counts. J is TRBJ2-7 and V is TRBV6-1, with a tentative D call TRBD1 (7 bases). Germline-derived CDR1 and CDR2 are MNHNS and SASEGT. With 4 bases removed from V and 2 bases from J, the gap between germline ends came to 12 bases. This CDR3 is built from 14 residues. CDR3 amino acids: CASSVRGTAYEQYF. The CDR3 DNA is TGTGCCAGCAGTGTTCGGGGGACAGCCTACGAGCAGTACTTC.

This clonotype turned up a few times. CDR3 sequence: CASRTLASPYNEQFF. The CDR3 DNA reads TGTGCCAGCAGAACCCTAGCATCCCCCTACAATGAGCAGTTCTTC. The chain couples TRBV6-2 or TRBV6-3 to TRBJ2-1, with TRBD2 as a possible D gene (5 bases). The CDR3 contains 15 residues. Between the trimmed V and J ends, which lost 6 bases and 2 bases, there was a span of 14 bases. Germline loops: CDR1 MNHEY, CDR2 SVGEGT.

At least ten counts were recorded for this clonotype. The germline gene is not matched at one end of the junction; a read error may be the cause. V usage is TRBV2 and J usage is TRBJ2-5, with D hard to call. The CDR3 length is 11 residues. Per germline, CDR1 SNHLY and CDR2 FYNNEI. This CDR3 reads CASTRNIGPSF. The CDR3 coding sequence is TGTGCCAGCACAAGGAACATAGGTCCATCCTTC. Full variable domain (rest looked up from reference TRBV2 and TRBJ2-5): EPEVTQTPSHQVTQMGQEVILRCVPISNHLYFYWYRQILGQKVEFLVSFYNNEISEKSEIFDDQFSVERPDGSNFTLKIRSTKLEDSAMYFCASTRNIGPSFGPGTRLLVL.

The J gene is TRBJ1-2, the V gene TRBV7-9, with 7 bases identical to TRBD1. The length of the CDR3 is 15 residues. J was trimmed by 2 bases and V by 5 bases; bases with no gene match: 8. Germline lookup yields CDR1 SEHNR and CDR2 FQNEAQ (reference sequence). Here the CDR3 reads CASSPNTDRNYGYTF. CDR3 coding DNA: TGTGCCAGCAGCCCGAACACGGACAGGAACTATGGCTACACCTTC.

About this clonotype itself: Possible read error: a much larger clone is one base away. The genes are TRBV3-1 and TRBJ2-1, with 10 nucleotides matching TRBD2. The germline gives CDR1 LGHDT, CDR2 YNNKEL (reference sequence). This CDR3 region has 14 residues. After removal of 4 bases from V and 6 bases from J, the junction contained 3 bases not matched to a gene. DNA for the CDR3: TGTGCCAGCAGCCCCGGGACTAGCGCCAATGAGCAGTTCTTC. It specifies CASSPGTSANEQFF.

About this clonotype itself: A far larger clone is a single base away, which makes a read error likely. The rearrangement links TRBV15 to TRBJ2-3, with D hard to call. Per germline, CDR1 LNHNV and CDR2 YYDKDF (reference sequence). Trimming took 5 bases from V and 0 from J, leaving 3 bases between them. The CDR3 is 12 residues long. For the CDR3, the DNA is TGTGCCACCAGCGTTAGCACAGATACGCAGTATTTT. Its translation: CATSVSTDTQYF.

This clonotype was counted between two and nine times. The gene calls are TRBV6-9 and TRBJ1-1; 9 bases line up with TRBD1. The CDR3 loop spans 17 amino acids. Germline-derived CDR1 and CDR2 are MNHGY and SVAAGI. V was clipped by 3 bases and J by 1 base; unmatched bases: 9. The CDR3 region has the DNA TGTGCCAGCAGTTACGCGGGGACAGGGAGTGGGAACACTGAAGCTTTCTTT. Encoded protein: CASSYAGTGSGNTEAFF.